This T cell receptor beta chain was obtained from a study of T cells in Graves' hyperthyroidism and ophthalmopathy (dated by TCRdb to between 2018 and 2021). Concerning the study at large: Peripheral blood was sampled at the time of initial diagnosis, prior to any treatment. TCR V-J signatures able to tell the groups apart were searched for in a discovery cohort of 100 patients, of whom more than 40 had Graves' ophthalmopathy and 55 to 65 had stable Graves' hyperthyroidism. The roughly 100 discovery patients were randomly split 7:3 into training and test sets. Prospective prediction of ophthalmopathy was tested in an independent validation cohort of approximately 19 hyperthyroidism patients and roughly 16 patients who later progressed to ophthalmopathy. The study also compared thyroid tissue and blood T-cell repertoires from several Graves' hyperthyroidism patients. Following sampling, methimazole starting at 30 mg daily was given to hyperthyroidism patients, and high-dose intravenous methylprednisolone was given to ophthalmopathy patients. The paper reports TCR Vbeta CDR3 sequencing of over 120 peripheral blood samples: 40 or so ophthalmopathy, roughly 74 hyperthyroidism and approximately 17 progressor patients.

Stable Graves' hyperthyroidism was defined as the absence of progression to ophthalmopathy over 18 months of follow-up. Hyperthyroidism patients were newly diagnosed, with disease duration under 2 months, and aged 18 to 65 years. Exclusion was applied to patients with uncontrolled infections, other autoimmune diseases, pregnancy or lactation. Diagnoses were established on the basis of clinical symptoms, serum thyroxine and TRAb, thyroid ultrasound, and orbital computed tomography. PBMCs were isolated from about 9 ml of fresh peripheral blood by Ficoll-Paque density gradient centrifugation. Trizol reagent was used to extract total RNA, and RNA quality was then checked on an Agilent 2100 Bioanalyzer. General findings and caveats noted by the study authors: Sample size was not statistically predetermined, and investigators were not blinded to group allocation. A model built on a 13 V-J signature distinguished ophthalmopathy from stable hyperthyroidism, reaching roughly 88% sensitivity and about 81% specificity in cross-validation and 80%/75% in testing. During validation, the model predicted progression to ophthalmopathy a median of around six months ahead of onset, with approximately 70% sensitivity and 72% to 80% specificity. Most expanded thyroid clonotypes (frequency above 0.001) were also detected in blood, a finding suggesting that blood repertoires may reflect thyroid immune responses.

V is clipped by 2 bases and J by 9 bases, and the sequence between their germline boundaries is 10 bases long. From its cysteine to its phenylalanine, the CDR3 spans 12 amino acids. Just CDR3 DNA is preserved here, 36 bases in frame from base 1. From the germline V gene (reference sequence), CDR1 is MNHNY and CDR2 is SVGAGI. This clonotype occurred many times. The specificity of this receptor is unknown. No base quality information exists; no much larger clone differs at one position. The TCR beta CDR3 regions were amplified from the RNA transcripts. A first-round RT-PCR of the TCR CDR3 used the HTBI primer set with the Qiagen OneStep RT-PCR kit. Libraries were constructed in a second round of multiplex PCR, after which size selection and purification were performed. The libraries were sequenced on an Illumina HiSeq2000 using paired-end 100 bp reads. As for the original processing: Raw data were processed with SOAPnuke, discarding reads with adapters, uncalled bases, mean Phred below 15, or no exact constant-primer or identifier match. COPE v1.2.5 was used to merge high-quality paired reads, and clonotypes were defined as unique nucleotide sequences. Clonotypes were aligned to IMGT TRBV, TRBD and TRBJ reference segments using MiTCR v1.1. Only V-J combinations with frequency above 0.0001, covering roughly 99% of repertoires, were analysed. The TCS score was defined as F50 (clonal expansion) divided by E x V (chaos), with BLOSUM62-based TCRdist calculated between CDR3 peptides within each V-J. Welch's t-statistics and random forest reduced some 510 V-J features to 10 to 15, which were used in a naive Bayes classifier (R e1071). TCRdb reprocessed the public reads (quality trimming at Q25 with fastp, clone calling with MiXCR) and kept in-frame beta chains. Every CDR3 protein is listed once, alongside the most common genes and DNA of its rows. None of the V and J calls come from the authors' own analysis; TCRdb made them. The table for this sample lists about 570,000 distinct CDR3 sequences; approximately 14% of them were counted only once. The top ten hold around 14% of the sample.

The sequencing input was blood. The V and J genes are TRBV6-6 and TRBJ2-5; the D element might be TRBD1 or TRBD2, as each aligns at 5 bases. The sequence was obtained from a middle-aged woman with Graves' hyperthyroidism. The DNA sequence reads TGTGCCAGCAGTTACGATGGGGGAGCCCAGTACTTC. Its protein is CASSYDGGAQYF.